This T cell receptor (beta chain) came from a study of tumor-infiltrating lymphocytes in primary liver carcinoma. Study-level background: The patients presented with primary liver carcinoma, which was managed through surgical resection. Spanning 4.2 to 10 cm, the tumors were T1-T3 N0M0. Ranging in age from 30 to 69 years, the patients were men and women.

Comments on this clonotype: The antigen remains undetermined. A read error is likely, as this CDR3 ends without the conserved phenylalanine or tryptophan.

TCR beta cDNA was made from roughly 500 ng total RNA with a constant-region primer. Employing slightly modified ARM-PCR, three nested multiplex PCR rounds were run, and these gave rise to the TCR beta libraries. Use of TRBV1-TRBV30 forward primers with a C-beta reverse primer characterized the first two PCR rounds, which lasted 10 cycles each. TCRdb analysed the multiplex PCR reads with MiXCR anew, one entry per CDR3 protein. The repertoire includes approximately 330,000 distinct CDR3 sequences, about two thirds of them detected once, and about 6.5% sits in the top ten. Study-wide results and caveats: Tumor region pairs shared more overlap than did tumor-adjacent and tumor-blood pairs.

This CDR3 region has 14 residues. Germline V gives CDR1 SEHNR, CDR2 FQNEAQ (reference sequence). The germline V and J ends were trimmed by 1 base and 8 bases, with 14 bases remaining between them. Germline DNA was also extracted, and blood RNA was taken from unsorted whole blood. The rearrangement joins TRBV7-9 to TRBJ1-2; possible D gene TRBD1, 6 bases. Source material: peripheral blood. The source of this sequence is a man in his forties with primary liver carcinoma and hepatitis B virus infection. As DNA, the CDR3 is TGTGCCAGCAGCTTAGGGGGACACCGGCGAGGCTACACCTTA. Encoded protein: CASSLGGHRRGYTL.